This TCR beta chain stems from a study of PD-1 blockade in classical Hodgkin lymphoma. Whole-study findings and limits: Newly diagnosed patients reportedly trailed healthy donors in baseline TCR diversity. With respect to the repertoire differences, their causes, possibly disease activity or prior therapy, remain undefined.

Repertoires were generated with immunoSEQ multiplex PCR, while TCRdb's copy carries only in-frame clones and drops some. The table shows about 46,000 clones, with approximately 91% occurring only once. CDR3 length: 13 amino acids. V was pared by 3 bases and J by 10 bases, with 12 bases between. The germline V gene has CDR1 MDHEN and CDR2 SYDVKM. Time point of the sample: newly diagnosed, previously untreated cHL patient sample. Investigators turned to newly diagnosed, untreated classical Hodgkin lymphoma PBMCs for comparison. A remark on this clone: The antigen remains undetermined.

This chain uses TRBV28 with TRBJ1-4; no clear D gene. Sequenced sample: peripheral blood mononuclear cells (PBMCs). The receptor comes from a human donor with classical Hodgkin lymphoma. The CDR3 here is CASSFSMAGKLFF. The CDR3 nucleotides are TGTGCCAGCAGTTTTAGTATGGCTGGAAAACTGTTTTTT. The full variable domain, in which reference TRBV28 and TRBJ1-4 provide the parts outside the CDR3, is DVKVTQSSRYLVKRTGEKVFLECVQDMDHENMFWYRQDPGLGLRLIYFSYDVKMKEKGDIPEGYSVSREKKERFSLILESASTNQTSMYLCASSFSMAGKLFFGSGTQLSVL.